These T cell receptor beta chains were read from a single sample in a study of OX40 agonist ivuxolimab in advanced cancers. Clones were sequenced by immunoSEQ multiplex PCR, and TCRdb holds only the in-frame ones, with some missing. The sample holds 50,000 or so clones, about three quarters seen once. Sequenced here: CD4+ or CD8+ T cells sorted from blood, sampled in a trial of the OX40 agonist ivuxolimab. These receptors were obtained from an adult with an advanced solid tumor such as melanoma, head and neck, liver or kidney cancer. The CDR3 runs from the conserved cysteine through the conserved F or W. A D gene is named only where the DNA matches it firmly. Only part of the rows carry a size: once, few, many, or a class if the clone is expanded.

TRBJ2-1	TRBV9	.	TRBD1	CASSIDRVSYNEQFF	TGTGCCAGCAGCATCGACAGGGTCTCCTACAATGAGCAGTTCTTC
TRBJ2-5	TRBV5-4	.	TRBD1	CASSLGGQGVEETQYF	TGTGCCAGCAGCTTGGGAGGACAGGGGGTTGAAGAGACCCAGTACTTC
TRBJ2-7	TRBV27	.	TRBD1	CASSLRQGAYEQYF	TGTGCCAGCAGTTTGAGGCAGGGGGCCTACGAGCAGTACTTC
TRBJ2-7	TRBV4-1	.	.	CASSPLGGEQYF	TGCGCCAGCAGCCCTCTTGGAGGGGAGCAGTACTTC
TRBJ1-3	TRBV19	once	.	CASSIGVLFGNTIYF	TGTGCAAGTAGTATTGGGGTTTTATTTGGAAACACCATATATTTT
TRBJ1-1	TRBV19	.	TRBD1	CASTATGVGEAFF	TGTGCCAGTACCGCGACAGGGGTAGGCGAAGCTTTCTTT
TRBJ1-2	TRBV5-1	.	TRBD1	CASRLTQGQPRSGTF	TGCGCCAGCAGGCTTACCCAGGGACAGCCTAGGTCCGGCACCTTC
TRBJ2-1	TRBV7-9	few	.	CASSLGSYNEQFF	TGTGCCAGCAGCTTAGGATCCTACAATGAGCAGTTCTTC
TRBJ2-5	TRBV7-9	.	.	CASSLESVLGTQYF	TGTGCCAGCAGCTTAGAATCCGTTTTGGGGACCCAGTACTTC
TRBJ1-2	TRBV30	.	.	CAWSVPKAGIYGYTF	TGTGCCTGGAGTGTACCCAAGGCAGGGATCTATGGCTACACCTTC
TRBJ1-4	TRBV15	.	.	CATSRDAEKLFF	TGTGCCACCAGCAGAGATGCTGAAAAACTGTTTTTT
TRBJ1-4	TRBV29-1	.	TRBD1	CSVRQGPNEKLFF	TGCAGCGTTCGACAGGGGCCTAATGAAAAACTGTTTTTT
TRBJ2-1	TRBV4-3	.	TRBD2	CASSQLGGRADNEQFF	TGCGCCAGCAGCCAATTAGGCGGGAGGGCAGACAATGAGCAGTTCTTC
TRBJ2-7	TRBV6-5	.	TRBD2	CASSWGTSGISYEQYF	TGTGCCAGCAGTTGGGGAACTAGCGGGATTTCCTACGAGCAGTACTTC
TRBJ1-2	TRBV7-2	.	.	CASSSPTGHHGYTF	TGTGCCAGCAGCTCCCCGACGGGCCATCATGGCTACACCTTC
TRBJ1-2	TRBV19	.	TRBD1	CASSMDRTRGYTF	TGTGCCAGTAGTATGGACAGGACCAGGGGCTACACCTTC
TRBJ2-3	TRBV2	.	.	CASIAGTGVRPGLDTQYF	TGTGCCAGCATCGCCGGGACCGGGGTTAGGCCCGGCCTTGATACGCAGTATTTT
TRBJ2-3	TRBV7-9	.	.	CASSLGGRGTDTQYF	TGTGCCAGCAGCTTAGGAGGGAGAGGCACAGATACGCAGTATTTT
TRBJ2-7	TRBV19	.	.	CASSIELGMAKVSEQYF	TGTGCCAGTAGTATAGAGCTGGGTATGGCGAAGGTTTCCGAGCAGTACTTC
TRBJ2-5	TRBV5-1	once	.	CASSLITNQETQYF	TGCGCCAGCAGCTTAATTACAAACCAAGAGACCCAGTACTTC
TRBJ2-3	TRBV29-1	.	.	CSAQGIRESTTDTQYF	TGCAGCGCCCAGGGGATCAGGGAGAGCACCACAGATACGCAGTATTTT
TRBJ2-1	TRBV5-4	.	.	CASRGEYNEQFF	TGTGCCAGCAGGGGAGAGTACAATGAGCAGTTCTTC
TRBJ2-5	TRBV5-1	.	.	CASSPPDGQETQYF	TGCGCCAGCAGCCCACCGGACGGTCAAGAGACCCAGTACTTC
TRBJ2-1	TRBV27	.	.	CASSPTPTIYNEQFF	TGTGCCAGCAGTCCGACACCAACTATATACAATGAGCAGTTCTTC
TRBJ1-2	TRBV28	once	.	CASRRWEAGYTF	TGTGCCAGCAGGAGATGGGAGGCGGGCTACACCTTC